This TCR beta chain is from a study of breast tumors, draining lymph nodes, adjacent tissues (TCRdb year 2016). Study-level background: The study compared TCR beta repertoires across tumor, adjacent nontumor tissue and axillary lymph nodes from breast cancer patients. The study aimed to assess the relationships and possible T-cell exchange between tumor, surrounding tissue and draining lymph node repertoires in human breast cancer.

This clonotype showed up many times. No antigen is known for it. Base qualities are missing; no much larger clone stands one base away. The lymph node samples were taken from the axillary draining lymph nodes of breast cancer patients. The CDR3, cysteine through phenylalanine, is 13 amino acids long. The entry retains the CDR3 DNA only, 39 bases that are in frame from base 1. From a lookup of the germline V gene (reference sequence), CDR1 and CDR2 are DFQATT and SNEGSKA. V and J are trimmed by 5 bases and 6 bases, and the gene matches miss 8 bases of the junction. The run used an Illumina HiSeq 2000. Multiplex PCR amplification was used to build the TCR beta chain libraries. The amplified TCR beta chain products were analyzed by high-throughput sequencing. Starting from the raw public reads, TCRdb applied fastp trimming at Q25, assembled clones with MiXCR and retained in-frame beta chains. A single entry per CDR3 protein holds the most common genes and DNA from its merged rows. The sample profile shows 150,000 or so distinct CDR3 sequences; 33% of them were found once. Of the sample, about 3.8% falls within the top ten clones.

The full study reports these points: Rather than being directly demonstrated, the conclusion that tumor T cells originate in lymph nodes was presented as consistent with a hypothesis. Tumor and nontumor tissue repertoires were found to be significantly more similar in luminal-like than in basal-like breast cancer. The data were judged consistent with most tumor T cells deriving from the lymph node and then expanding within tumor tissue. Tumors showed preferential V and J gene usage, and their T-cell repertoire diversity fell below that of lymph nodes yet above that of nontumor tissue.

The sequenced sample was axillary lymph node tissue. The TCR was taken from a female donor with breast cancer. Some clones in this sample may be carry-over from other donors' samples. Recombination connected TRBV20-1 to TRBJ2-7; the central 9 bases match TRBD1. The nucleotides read TGCAGTGCTCGCCGGGACAGGGTTAGCGAGCAGTACTTC. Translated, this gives CSARRDRVSEQYF.